What follows describes a single T cell receptor (beta chain). The antigen it recognizes is unknown. No much larger clonotype is one base removed from it; base qualities were not supplied. The source of the sample is a study of shared clonotypes between healthy human individuals (dated by TCRdb to about 2020). For context, the study as a whole: The cohort included three men and a couple of women between 18 and 49 years of age. Per donor, three plates each were used for CD4 naive and CD4 memory, two for CD8 naive, and one for CD8 memory. The study deeply sequenced blood TCR repertoires of several healthy adults to estimate repertoire size and the extent of clonotype sharing between individuals. To increase sequencing depth and limit assay-specific biases, TCR repertoire library preparation and sequencing were carried out by different laboratories using diverse techniques. Between about 0.8 and 9 billion PBMCs per donor were obtained by leukapheresis.

TCR CDR3 regions were amplified from genomic DNA by multiplex PCR using the deep immunoSEQ assay. Extracted genomic DNA from each cell subset was distributed evenly across all wells of several immunoSEQ 96-well plates, and each plate was treated as a replicate. Each replicate PCR for sorted subsets received about 210 ng genomic DNA, equal to tens of thousands of T cell genomes. The purified libraries were quantified using a Qubit 3.0 fluorometer, sized with a Bioanalyzer 2100, and then quantified again using the KAPA Library Quantification kit. Each immunoSEQ 96-well plate was sequenced on its own single-read 150-cycle Illumina NextSeq 550 flow cell. In the paper's pipeline: Because only junctional sequences without quality scores were contained in the immunoSEQ output, filtering matching that applied to full-length reads could not be performed. Sequences were annotated with PyIR, a Python wrapper for IgBLAST v1.9, using IMGT germline references to assign V/J genes and CDR3. Reads were removed for weak V/J assignments (E-value above 1e-6), missing CDR3, stop codons, out-of-frame junctions, or ambiguous translated residues. V3J clonotypes were defined as sequences sharing an identical inferred V gene, J gene, and CDR3 amino acid sequence. Percentage overlap between repertoires was calculated by dividing the number of shared unique clonotypes by the size of the smaller repertoire. RTK rarefaction, the Chao1 estimator, and Recon v2.1 estimates of unobserved clonotypes were used to assess repertoire richness. Generation probabilities for all TCRbeta clonotypes obtained by the gDNA method from a handful of donors were computed using OLGA. The table comes from immuneACCESS by way of TCRdb, which keeps in-frame sequences with V and J called. Part of the clones is missing from these tables; in studies checked, under half for an unresolved V gene and the rest for unknown reasons. V, J and clone size are taken as reported in that table, and D and trimming were inferred from the DNA itself. The sample records 1.4 million to 1.5 million clones, 95% to 97% of which are singletons. 1.2% of the sample lies in the top ten.

CDR1 and CDR2 (SGHRS, YFSETQ) derive from the germline V gene. Trimming removed 2 bases from V and 1 base from J, leaving 12 bases between the germline ends. From the cysteine through the phenylalanine, the CDR3 covers 15 amino acids. The kept DNA is CDR3 alone, 45 bases in frame from the first base. General study outcomes and caveats: Based on pairwise subsampling, the degree of clonotype sharing among donors was expected to be affected by sequencing depth. Higher generation probabilities were observed for clonotypes shared by all four sorted-subset donors than for non-shared clonotypes. Because the study included only a small number of donors, the genetic and exposure-history diversity represented was limited. Incomplete sequencing was indicated by rarefaction of sorted-subset datasets, despite the large sequencing depth. Sampling was limited to blood, and TCR repertoires in tissue likely differ from TCR repertoires in blood. Sharing across several donors was observed for approximately 5% of naive CD4, 3% to 3.5% of naive CD8, 2% to 2.5% of memory CD4, and approximately 0.41% of memory CD8 clonotypes. Larger estimated clonotype richness was generally found for naive subsets than for memory subsets.

The donors were healthy, HIV-negative adults who had no recently reported acute infections or vaccinations. Every donor was a Caucasian adult living in Nashville, Tennessee, USA. Magnetic negative selection was used to enrich CD4+ T cells, after which naive cells were positively selected on CD45RA and the negative fraction became the memory subset. Blood was collected by leukapheresis, and PBMCs were isolated by Ficoll-Histopaque density gradient centrifugation and then cryopreserved in liquid nitrogen vapor phase. Analytical flow cytometry was used to check the purity and quantity of every magnetically sorted T cell population. Genomic DNA was isolated from every sorted fraction and measured by UV absorbance on a Nanodrop 2000c.

The V gene is TRBV5-1 and the J gene is TRBJ2-5, with the D segment identity uncertain. Sequencing was performed on naive CD4+ T cells sorted from blood. Interpreted using the paper, the cell subset or site label stands for: CD45RA+ positively selected. The receptor's source is a young man in good health. The CDR3 amino acid sequence is: CASSLSSRPQETQYF. The DNA reads TGCGCCAGCAGCTTAAGCAGTCGGCCCCAAGAGACCCAGTACTTC.